This is a list of T cell receptor beta chains from one sample in a study of T-cell memory formation after mild COVID-19. In TCRdb, the 5' RACE reads were re-called with MiXCR into one record per CDR3 protein. This table holds nearly 110,000 distinct CDR3 sequences, 15% to 20% found once. The sequenced sample was PBMCs or a T cell subset sorted from them (not recorded which). These TCRs come from an adult woman who had mild COVID-19 (a few samples of this study predate the infection). Cell type and time point are not known. Both conserved end residues are part of each CDR3. A D gene is named only where the DNA matches it firmly. Some rows mark clone size as missing; the rest say once, few, many or name a class of expanded clone.

v_call	j_call	d_call	clone_size	cdr3_aa	cdr3_nt
TRBV11-3	TRBJ1-1	.	.	CASSHGMNTEAFF	TGTGCCAGCAGCCACGGAATGAACACTGAAGCTTTCTTT
TRBV12-3/TRBV12-4	TRBJ2-1	.	.	CASSLFGAGSNNEQFF	TGTGCCAGCAGTTTGTTTGGGGCAGGGAGTAACAATGAGCAGTTCTTC
TRBV10-3	TRBJ1-5	TRBD1	.	CAISEIWTGNQPQHF	TGTGCCATCAGTGAGATCTGGACAGGGAATCAGCCCCAGCATTTT
TRBV7-3	TRBJ2-1	.	.	CASSPSWSSYNEQFF	TGTGCCAGCAGCCCGTCGTGGAGCTCCTACAATGAGCAGTTCTTC
TRBV4-1	TRBJ1-6	TRBD1	few	CASSHPGQGSAPLHF	TGCGCCAGCAGCCATCCGGGACAGGGGTCAGCACCCCTCCACTTT
TRBV12-3/TRBV12-4	TRBJ1-5	.	.	CASSLNPNQPQHF	TGTGCCAGCAGTTTAAACCCTAATCAGCCCCAGCATTTT
TRBV30	TRBJ2-2	TRBD2	.	CAWSVAGGHTGELFF	TGTGCCTGGAGTGTAGCGGGAGGGCACACCGGGGAGCTGTTTTTT
TRBV19	TRBJ1-1	.	.	CASWGRKPGTEAFF	TGTGCCAGCTGGGGGAGGAAGCCCGGCACTGAAGCTTTCTTT
TRBV7-3	TRBJ2-1	.	.	CASSFLDRNEQFF	TGTGCCAGCAGCTTTTTAGACCGAAATGAGCAGTTCTTC
TRBV12-3/TRBV12-4	TRBJ1-1	TRBD1	few	CASSLGGGAGTEAFF	TGTGCCAGCAGTTTGGGAGGGGGCGCAGGGACTGAAGCTTTCTTT
TRBV7-9	TRBJ2-5	TRBD1	.	CASSFSPGQGIQETQYF	TGTGCCAGCAGCTTTAGCCCGGGACAGGGAATCCAAGAGACCCAGTACTTC
TRBV25-1	TRBJ2-7	TRBD1	.	CASSELLGQGGYEQYF	TGTGCCAGCAGTGAATTGCTAGGACAGGGTGGATACGAGCAGTACTTC
TRBV18	TRBJ2-7	TRBD2	medium-sized	CASSPQGSGGSYEQYF	TGTGCCAGCTCACCCCAAGGGTCGGGGGGTTCGTACGAGCAGTACTTC
TRBV24-1	TRBJ2-3	.	.	CATSDLSASEDTQYF	TGTGCCACCAGTGATTTGTCAGCGTCGGAAGATACGCAGTATTTT
TRBV12-3/TRBV12-4	TRBJ1-5	.	.	CASSLGTPRIQPQHF	TGTGCCAGCAGTTTAGGCACACCCAGGATTCAGCCCCAGCATTTT
TRBV9	TRBJ2-7	.	.	CASSPNRVEQYF	TGTGCCAGCAGCCCTAATAGGGTCGAGCAGTACTTC
TRBV11-2	TRBJ2-1	TRBD2	.	CASSPPGLANLEQFF	TGTGCCAGCAGCCCCCCGGGACTAGCGAACTTAGAGCAGTTCTTC